This T cell receptor (beta chain) appears in the sequencing data of a study of OX40 agonist ivuxolimab in advanced cancers. In the study overall: Patient treatment consisted of intravenous ivuxolimab administration every 2 weeks at 0.01 to 10 mg/kg.

As regards this clone: The antigen is unknown.

V shed 8 bases and J shed 0 bases, with 14 bases lying between them. The CDR3 runs to 14 residues. Germline V gives CDR1 GTSNPN, CDR2 SVGIG (reference sequence). Libraries were prepared by immunoSEQ multiplex PCR; TCRdb keeps only in-frame clonotypes and omits some of them. This table holds 37,000 or so clones, around four fifths found once. Study-wide findings and caveats: Dose levels from 0.1 to 3.0 mg/kg saw CD4+ and CD8+ blood T cells expand clonally by week 6. Expanded peripheral T cells had an undetermined antigen specificity.

The source is an adult with an advanced solid tumor such as melanoma, head and neck, liver or kidney cancer. Sequences were derived from CD4+ or CD8+ T cells sorted from blood, sampled in a trial of the OX40 agonist ivuxolimab. The rearrangement links TRBV30 to TRBJ1-3; possible D gene TRBD1, 5 bases. The CDR3 DNA sequence: TGTGCCCTCGGGACTTCCCACTCTGGAAACACCATATATTTT. Protein product: CALGTSHSGNTIYF.